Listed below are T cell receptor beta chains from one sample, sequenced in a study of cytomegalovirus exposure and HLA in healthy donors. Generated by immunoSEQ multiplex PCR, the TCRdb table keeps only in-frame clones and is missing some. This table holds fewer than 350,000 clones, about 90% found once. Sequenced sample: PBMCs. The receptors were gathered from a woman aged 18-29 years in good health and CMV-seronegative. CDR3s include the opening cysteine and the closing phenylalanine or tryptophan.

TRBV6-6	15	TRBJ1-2	CASSYALRQGYGYTF
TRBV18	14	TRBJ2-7	CASSPSGGRREQYF
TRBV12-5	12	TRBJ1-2	CASGLVLGTHYF
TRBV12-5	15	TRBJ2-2	CASGSRQGGTGELFF
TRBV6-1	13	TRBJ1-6	CASRSPDNSPLHF
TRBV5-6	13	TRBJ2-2	CASSWGLTGELFF
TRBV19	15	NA	CASSTLAANTYEQYF
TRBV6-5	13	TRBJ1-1	CASSKQGSTEAFF
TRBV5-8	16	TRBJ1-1	CASIISLDRSNTEAFF
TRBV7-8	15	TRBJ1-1	CASSPKQGLNTEAFF
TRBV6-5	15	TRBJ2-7	CASSQGANPTYEQYF
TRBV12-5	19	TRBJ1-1	CASGLISKDRERSETEAFF
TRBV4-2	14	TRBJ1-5	CASSQEGRGQPQHF
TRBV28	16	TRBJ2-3	CASSLLSAGGTDTQYF
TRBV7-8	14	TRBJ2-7	CASSHGGSSYEQYF
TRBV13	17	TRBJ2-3	CASSSGTSGGAGDTQYF
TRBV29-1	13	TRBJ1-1	CSITHSKGGQAFF
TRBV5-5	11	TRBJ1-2	CASSSTYGYTF
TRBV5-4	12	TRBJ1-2	CASSPRNYGYTF
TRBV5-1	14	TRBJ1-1	CASSLLSTGSEAFF
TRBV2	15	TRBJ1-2	CASSEVQGASYGYTF
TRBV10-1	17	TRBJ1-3	CASSESRQGIPGNTIYF
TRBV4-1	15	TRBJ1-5	CASSRIQGGNQPQHF
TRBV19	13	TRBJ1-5	CATRQGGSQPQHF
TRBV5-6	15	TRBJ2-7	CASSFPGRVVDEQYF
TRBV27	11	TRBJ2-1	CASGWGDEQFF
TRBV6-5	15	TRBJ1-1	CASSNHRGVNTEAFF
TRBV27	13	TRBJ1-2	CASSGPFLDGYTF
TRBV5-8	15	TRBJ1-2	CASSFLENSNYGYTF
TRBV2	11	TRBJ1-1	CAGDTNTEAFF
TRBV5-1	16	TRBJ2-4	CASSSWGPGGANIQYF
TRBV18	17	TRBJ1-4	CASSPLPAGGTNEKLFF
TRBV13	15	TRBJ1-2	CASTVAGGRGYGYTF
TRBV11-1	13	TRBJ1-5	CASSSESGQPQHF
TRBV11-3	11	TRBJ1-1	CARACNTEAFF
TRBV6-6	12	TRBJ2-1	CASSYESGARFF
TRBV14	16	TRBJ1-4	CASSHRTGGSREKLFF
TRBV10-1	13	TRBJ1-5	CASSESYGQPQHF
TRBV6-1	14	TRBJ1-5	CASSERQSNQPQHF
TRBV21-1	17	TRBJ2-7	CASSKALGTSGEVEQYF
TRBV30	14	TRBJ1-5	CAWMGQGSNQPQHF
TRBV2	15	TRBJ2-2	CASSDPSRSFGELFF
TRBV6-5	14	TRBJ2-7	CASSSQRGGYEQYF
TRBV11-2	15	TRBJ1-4	CASSLVGQNNEKLFF
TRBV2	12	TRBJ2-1	CASREQGARKFF
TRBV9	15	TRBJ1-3	CASSVGSRDSGTIYF
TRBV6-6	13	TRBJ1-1	CASSVQPNTEAFF
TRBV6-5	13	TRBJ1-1	CASSEVGGTEAFF
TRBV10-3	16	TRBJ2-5	CAISESQRGTQETQYF
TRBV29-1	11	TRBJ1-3	CSVDFGNTIYF
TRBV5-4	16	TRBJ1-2	CASSPPGTLTNYGYTF